Below are 12 T cell receptor beta chains sequenced from a single sample in a study of blood T cell repertoires in COVID-19. Profiled with immunoSEQ multiplex PCR; TCRdb holds only in-frame clones, not every one. The sample shows about 130,000 clones, around 85% of them seen only once. The source material was PBMCs or T cells enriched from blood (not recorded which). The receptors shown here come from a man aged 50 to 59 who had recovered from COVID-19.

This clone was detected only once. The chain couples TRBV7-9 to TRBJ1-2; 9 nucleotides agree with TRBD1. Germline lookup yields CDR1 SEHNR and CDR2 FQNEAQ (reference sequence). V lost 5 bases, J lost 3 bases, and 4 bases stayed unmatched. This CDR3 comprises 14 residues. The DNA of the CDR3 is TGTGCCAGCAGCGCCCGACAGGGGGACTATGGCTACACCTTC. It codes for CASSARQGDYGYTF.

This chain uses TRBV9 with TRBJ2-2; 7 bases map to TRBD1. Trimming took 0 bases from V and 4 from J; bases not matched to a gene: 6. Germline values: CDR1 SGDLS, CDR2 YYNGEE. The CDR3 covers 16 residues. CDR3 DNA sequence: TGTGCCAGCAGCGTAGAAGGGGGACAGACCACCGGGGAGCTGTTTTTT. Protein: CASSVEGGQTTGELFF.

The V gene is TRBV5-5, the J gene TRBJ2-6; tentative D call: TRBD1 (5 bases). Between the trimmed V and J ends, which lost 3 bases and 1 base, there was a span of 8 bases. Germline V CDR1 and CDR2: SGHKS, YYEKEE (reference sequence). The CDR3 length is 15 residues. The CDR3 spells CASSYAGSGANVLTF. CDR3 DNA: TGTGCCAGCAGCTACGCAGGGTCTGGGGCCAACGTCCTGACTTTC.

The rearrangement joins TRBV3-1 (or the pseudogene TRBV3-2) to TRBJ1-6; perhaps TRBD1 as D (5 bases). The V end lost 4 bases, the J end lost 7 bases, and 17 bases lay between the germline ends. The germline V gene encodes CDR1 LGHDT and CDR2 YNNKEL (reference sequence). CDR3 length: 16 amino acids. This CDR3 reads CASSPMDTFPNSPLHF. CDR3 nucleotide sequence: TGTGCCAGCAGCCCCATGGACACTTTCCCCAATTCACCCCTCCACTTT.

In nucleotides, the CDR3 is TGTGCCAGCTCAGACAGGGTACAAGAGACCCAGTACTTC. It encodes CASSDRVQETQYF. This chain connects TRBV18 to TRBJ2-5; 7 nucleotides agree with TRBD1. The CDR3 contains 13 residues. The J segment lost 2 bases and the V segment lost 5 bases, leaving 2 bases of the junction unmatched. Germline-derived CDR1 and CDR2 are KGHSH and LQKENI.

The gene calls are TRBV7-9 and TRBJ1-5; 10 bases match TRBD1. This CDR3 is 15 amino acids long. The germline V gene encodes CDR1 SEHNR and CDR2 FQNEAQ (reference sequence). V was pared by 5 bases and J by 1 base, with 2 bases of the junction left unmatched. CDR3 sequence reads: CASSPDRGSNQPQHF. In DNA, the CDR3 is TGTGCCAGCAGCCCGGACAGGGGGAGCAATCAGCCCCAGCATTTT.

The chain recombines TRBV10-3 with TRBJ2-5; no reliable D call. Trimming stripped 5 bases from V and 2 bases from J, with 9 bases between. This CDR3 has 13 residues. Germline V CDR1 and CDR2: ENHRY, SYGVKD. The CDR3 loop is CAISPRPQETQYF. The CDR3 coding sequence is TGTGCCATCAGTCCGAGGCCTCAAGAGACCCAGTACTTC.

This clone was seen a single time. Here the CDR3 DNA reads TGTGCCAGCAGCGGTTATGATACCAGCAATGAGCAGTTCTTC. Translating gives CASSGYDTSNEQFF. The V call is TRBV9, the J call TRBJ2-1; D uncertain. Deletions cut 3 bases from V and 6 bases from J, with 13 bases between. Germline loops: CDR1 SGDLS, CDR2 YYNGEE. CDR3 length equals 14 residues.

The chain combines TRBV9 with TRBJ1-3, with 10 bases matching TRBD1. CDR3 length: 17 amino acids. J lost 1 base, V lost 0 bases, and 4 bases had no gene match. Germline V gene lookup returns CDR1 SGDLS and CDR2 YYNGEE. The CDR3 reads CASSVAGQGISGNTIYF. For the CDR3, the DNA is TGTGCCAGCAGCGTAGCGGGACAGGGGATATCTGGAAACACCATATATTTT.

This chain joins TRBV3-1 (or the pseudogene TRBV3-2) and TRBJ2-2, with TRBD2 matching over 7 bases. CDR3 size: 15 residues. V shed 1 base, J shed 4 bases, and the junction held 3 bases outside the gene matches. The germline gives CDR1 LGHDT, CDR2 YNNKEL (reference sequence). The CDR3 here is CASSQVPGGTGELFF. CDR3 DNA: TGTGCCAGCAGCCAAGTCCCGGGAGGCACCGGGGAGCTGTTTTTT.

The rearrangement joins TRBV7-6 to TRBJ2-3; 12 nucleotides align to TRBD2. Trimming at V came to 5 bases and at J to 1 base, leaving 4 bases not matched to a gene. The CDR3 runs 16 residues. Germline V gene sequence: CDR1 SGHVS, CDR2 FNYEAQ. For the CDR3, the DNA is TGTGCCAGCAGCCGCCGGACTAGCGGGGGCACAGATACGCAGTATTTT. This encodes CASSRRTSGGTDTQYF.

The chain couples TRBV6-6 to TRBJ2-7, with TRBD1 identical over 10 bases. This CDR3 region has 13 residues. Per germline, CDR1 MNHNY and CDR2 SVGAGI (reference sequence). The ends lost 7 bases at V and 6 bases at J; junction bases unmatched: 6. The CDR3 spells CASTQTGGFEQYF. As DNA, the CDR3 is TGTGCCAGCACCCAGACAGGGGGCTTCGAGCAGTACTTC.